Listed below are T cell receptor beta chains from one sample, sequenced in a study of blood T cell repertoires in COVID-19. Only in-frame clones appear in the TCRdb table, and some are missing; sequencing was by immunoSEQ multiplex PCR. This table has around 400,000 clones, more than 70% appearing once. The sample consisted of PBMCs or T cells enriched from blood (not recorded which). The source of these receptors is a woman in her late teens or twenties who had been exposed to COVID-19. Both conserved end residues are part of each CDR3. D genes are given only for firm matches. A row's size may be missing; if present it is once, few, many or a size class.

abundance: NA
d_gene: TRBD1
v_gene: TRBV6-5
j_gene: TRBJ2-7
CDR3nt: TGTGCCAGCAGTCCCCGGGACAGGGACTACTACGAGCAGTACTTC
CDR3aa: CASSPRDRDYYEQYF

abundance: NA
d_gene: TRBD2
v_gene: TRBV28
j_gene: TRBJ2-1
CDR3nt: TGTGCCAGCAGTTTCCCGACTAGCGGGAGTAGGTCCTACAATGAGCAGTTCTTC
CDR3aa: CASSFPTSGSRSYNEQFF

abundance: once
d_gene: TRBD2
v_gene: TRBV4-1
j_gene: TRBJ2-3
CDR3nt: TGCGCCAGCAGCCAAGATGGCGGGGGAGTAGATACGCAGTATTTT
CDR3aa: CASSQDGGGVDTQYF

abundance: NA
d_gene: TRBD1
v_gene: TRBV5-1
j_gene: TRBJ2-5
CDR3nt: TGCGCCAGCAGCTTGCAGGGGGAAGAGACCCAGTACTTC
CDR3aa: CASSLQGEETQYF

abundance: NA
d_gene: NA
v_gene: TRBV12-3/TRBV12-4
j_gene: TRBJ2-2
CDR3nt: TGTGCCAGCAGAGTGGGCGCCGGGGAGCTGTTTTTT
CDR3aa: CASRVGAGELFF

abundance: once
d_gene: TRBD1
v_gene: TRBV19
j_gene: TRBJ2-5
CDR3nt: TGTGCCAGTACCTCCGGGACAGGGCCTATTCCCGAGACCCAGTACTTC
CDR3aa: CASTSGTGPIPETQYF

abundance: NA
d_gene: NA
v_gene: TRBV21-1
j_gene: TRBJ2-1
CDR3nt: TGTGCCAGCAGCAACCCTCCTCGACAGGATATCTACAATGAGCAGTTCTTC
CDR3aa: CASSNPPRQDIYNEQFF

abundance: NA
d_gene: NA
v_gene: TRBV5-8
j_gene: TRBJ2-5
CDR3nt: TGTGCCAGCAGCTTGGGACTAGGCGAGGAAGAGACCCAGTACTTC
CDR3aa: CASSLGLGEEETQYF

abundance: NA
d_gene: NA
v_gene: TRBV10-3
j_gene: TRBJ1-1
CDR3nt: TGTGCCATCAAAGCGGAGAACACTGAAGCTTTCTTT
CDR3aa: CAIKAENTEAFF

abundance: few
d_gene: TRBD1
v_gene: TRBV6-7
j_gene: TRBJ2-2
CDR3nt: TGTGCCAGCACCTACTACAAACACCGGGACAGGGGGCATAGTTGGCCCGGGGAGCTGTTTTTT
CDR3aa: CASTYYKHRDRGHSWPGELFF

abundance: NA
d_gene: TRBD1
v_gene: TRBV11-3
j_gene: TRBJ2-1
CDR3nt: TGTGCCAGCAGCTTAGATTGGAGTGAGGGGGCTAAATACAATGAGCAGTTCTTC
CDR3aa: CASSLDWSEGAKYNEQFF

abundance: NA
d_gene: NA
v_gene: TRBV28
j_gene: TRBJ1-1
CDR3nt: TGTGCCAGCAGTCCGGCAGGTTTGGGTCCTTTCTTT
CDR3aa: CASSPAGLGPFF

abundance: once
d_gene: NA
v_gene: TRBV1
j_gene: TRBJ2-1
CDR3nt: TGCACCAGCAGCCCTGCAGGGGGGAATGAGCAGTTCTTC
CDR3aa: CTSSPAGGNEQFF

abundance: NA
d_gene: TRBD1
v_gene: TRBV5-1
j_gene: TRBJ2-1
CDR3nt: TGCGCCAGCAGCTTGAGGCCCGGGACAGGGGGAAAGGCCTCCTACAATGAGCAGTTCTTC
CDR3aa: CASSLRPGTGGKASYNEQFF

abundance: NA
d_gene: NA
v_gene: TRBV13
j_gene: TRBJ1-6
CDR3nt: TGTGCCAGCAGCTTAGAGCCCCCACGATCCACGCCGGTTAATTCACCCCTCCACTTT
CDR3aa: CASSLEPPRSTPVNSPLHF

abundance: NA
d_gene: NA
v_gene: TRBV7-6
j_gene: TRBJ2-3
CDR3nt: TGTGCCAGCAGCTCGGTAGTTTACACAGATACGCAGTATTTT
CDR3aa: CASSSVVYTDTQYF

abundance: NA
d_gene: NA
v_gene: TRBV2
j_gene: TRBJ1-1
CDR3nt: TGTGCCAGCAGCGGACAGCTAATAAACACTGAAGCTTTCTTT
CDR3aa: CASSGQLINTEAFF

abundance: NA
d_gene: TRBD2
v_gene: TRBV10-3
j_gene: TRBJ2-3
CDR3nt: TGTGCCATCAGTGAGTACGGGCTAGCGGGGAAAGATACGCAGTATTTT
CDR3aa: CAISEYGLAGKDTQYF

abundance: NA
d_gene: TRBD2
v_gene: TRBV5-1
j_gene: TRBJ2-3
CDR3nt: TGCGCCAGCAGCATTGGACTAGCGGGAGAAATAGATACGCAGTATTTT
CDR3aa: CASSIGLAGEIDTQYF

abundance: NA
d_gene: TRBD1
v_gene: TRBV19
j_gene: TRBJ1-5
CDR3nt: TGTGCCAGTAGCCGGGACAGGGGCTTAAATCAGCCCCAGCATTTT
CDR3aa: CASSRDRGLNQPQHF

abundance: NA
d_gene: TRBD2
v_gene: TRBV27
j_gene: TRBJ2-5
CDR3nt: TGTGCCAGCAGTATAACAGCGGGGCGCCAAGAGACCCAGTACTTC
CDR3aa: CASSITAGRQETQYF

abundance: NA
d_gene: NA
v_gene: TRBV3-1/TRBV3-2
j_gene: TRBJ1-2
CDR3nt: TGTGCCAGTGCTCCAGGGGTTCGGGATGGCTACACCTTC
CDR3aa: CASAPGVRDGYTF

abundance: once
d_gene: NA
v_gene: TRBV7-9
j_gene: TRBJ2-1
CDR3nt: TGTGCCAGCAGCTCCAGGGGAGCGTCCTACAATGAGCAGTTCTTC
CDR3aa: CASSSRGASYNEQFF

abundance: NA
d_gene: TRBD2
v_gene: TRBV5-1
j_gene: TRBJ2-3
CDR3nt: TGCGCCAGCAGCCCACTAGCGGTAGTCACAGATACGCAGTATTTT
CDR3aa: CASSPLAVVTDTQYF

abundance: NA
d_gene: TRBD2
v_gene: TRBV12-3/TRBV12-4
j_gene: TRBJ2-5
CDR3nt: TGTGCCAGCACTGGGACTAGAAAAGAGACCCAGTACTTC
CDR3aa: CASTGTRKETQYF

abundance: once
d_gene: NA
v_gene: TRBV5-5
j_gene: TRBJ1-6
CDR3nt: TGTGCCAGCAGCTTCCACCTCGAGGATTCACCCCTCCACTTT
CDR3aa: CASSFHLEDSPLHF

abundance: once
d_gene: NA
v_gene: TRBV6-5
j_gene: TRBJ2-7
CDR3nt: TGTGCCAGCAGTTACACTCTCAGGGGCTCCTACGAGCAGTACTTC
CDR3aa: CASSYTLRGSYEQYF

abundance: few
d_gene: NA
v_gene: TRBV5-1
j_gene: TRBJ2-7
CDR3nt: TGCGCCAGCAGCGACGGTACAGGGCCTCGCGAGCAGTACTTC
CDR3aa: CASSDGTGPREQYF

abundance: NA
d_gene: TRBD2
v_gene: TRBV28
j_gene: TRBJ2-7
CDR3nt: TGTGCCAGCAGCACCGTGGGAGGGATCTCCTACGAGCAGTACTTC
CDR3aa: CASSTVGGISYEQYF

abundance: NA
d_gene: TRBD2
v_gene: TRBV2
j_gene: TRBJ2-1
CDR3nt: TGTGCCAGCAGTGAAATGGCGGGAGGGCCGGGCGAGCAGTTCTTC
CDR3aa: CASSEMAGGPGEQFF

abundance: NA
d_gene: NA
v_gene: TRBV5-6
j_gene: TRBJ1-5
CDR3nt: TGTGCCAGCAGCCTCTTCTTAGGCAATCAGCCCCAGCATTTT
CDR3aa: CASSLFLGNQPQHF

abundance: NA
d_gene: NA
v_gene: TRBV27
j_gene: TRBJ2-1
CDR3nt: TGTGCCAGCAGCCTACTGAGATCCCGTGATGAGCAGTTCTTC
CDR3aa: CASSLLRSRDEQFF

abundance: NA
d_gene: TRBD1
v_gene: TRBV7-6
j_gene: TRBJ1-1
CDR3nt: TGTGCCAGCAGCTTGGGACAGCCCTTGAGGACTGAAGCTTTCTTT
CDR3aa: CASSLGQPLRTEAFF

abundance: NA
d_gene: NA
v_gene: TRBV4-2
j_gene: TRBJ2-5
CDR3nt: TGTGCCAGCAGCCAATTAGACAGGGAAGGGAGGGAGACCCAGTACTTC
CDR3aa: CASSQLDREGRETQYF

abundance: NA
d_gene: TRBD2
v_gene: TRBV15
j_gene: TRBJ2-2
CDR3nt: TGTGCCACCAGCGGTCCGAGCGGGAGGGCCTATTACACCGGGGAGCTGTTTTTT
CDR3aa: CATSGPSGRAYYTGELFF

abundance: NA
d_gene: NA
v_gene: TRBV12-5
j_gene: TRBJ1-3
CDR3nt: TGTGCTAGTGGACCGCAGGGAGGAAACACCATATATTTT
CDR3aa: CASGPQGGNTIYF

abundance: NA
d_gene: TRBD1
v_gene: TRBV7-2
j_gene: TRBJ1-2
CDR3nt: TGTGCCAGCAGCCCGTCAGGGGGTCCTAACTATGGCTACACCTTC
CDR3aa: CASSPSGGPNYGYTF

abundance: NA
d_gene: TRBD2
v_gene: TRBV3-1/TRBV3-2
j_gene: TRBJ2-7
CDR3nt: TGTGCCAGCAGCCAAGGCAGATGGGAGGGCCCCTACGAGCAGTACTTC
CDR3aa: CASSQGRWEGPYEQYF

abundance: NA
d_gene: TRBD2
v_gene: TRBV5-1
j_gene: TRBJ2-3
CDR3nt: TGCGCCAGCAGCTTGGTTAGCGGGGGGGAAGATACGCAGTATTTT
CDR3aa: CASSLVSGGEDTQYF

abundance: NA
d_gene: TRBD1
v_gene: TRBV18
j_gene: TRBJ1-5
CDR3nt: TGTGCCAGCTCACCAGGGATACAGGGGTCGGGGAGCCAGCCCCAGCATTTT
CDR3aa: CASSPGIQGSGSQPQHF

abundance: NA
d_gene: NA
v_gene: TRBV6-5
j_gene: TRBJ1-1
CDR3nt: TGTGCCAGCATTCCAATAGGGGGGGCTGAAGCTTTCTTT
CDR3aa: CASIPIGGAEAFF

abundance: NA
d_gene: TRBD1
v_gene: TRBV6-5
j_gene: TRBJ2-7
CDR3nt: TGTGCCAGCAGTTACGGGACAGGGCCCTACGAGCAGTACTTC
CDR3aa: CASSYGTGPYEQYF